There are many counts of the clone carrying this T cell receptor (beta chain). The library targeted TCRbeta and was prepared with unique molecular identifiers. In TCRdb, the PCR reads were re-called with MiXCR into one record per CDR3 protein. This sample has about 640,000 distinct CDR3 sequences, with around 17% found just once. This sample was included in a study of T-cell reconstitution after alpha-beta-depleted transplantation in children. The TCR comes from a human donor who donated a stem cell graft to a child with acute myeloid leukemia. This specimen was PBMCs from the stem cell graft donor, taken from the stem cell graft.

Here the CDR3 DNA reads TGCAGTGCCGAGCATGGGAGCAACACAGATACGCAGTATTTT. It is translated as CSAEHGSNTDTQYF. The chain employs TRBV20-1 and TRBJ2-3; possible D gene TRBD2, 5 bases. This CDR3 contains 14 residues. The germline V gene has CDR1 DFQATT and CDR2 SNEGSKA (reference sequence). Trimming removed 6 bases at V and 2 bases at J, with 15 bases between.